A selection of T cell receptor beta chains follows, all from one sample in a study of cytomegalovirus exposure and HLA in healthy donors. Sequenced by immunoSEQ multiplex PCR; TCRdb stores in-frame clones only, minus some. The table has around 150,000 clones, under 70% seen once. Sequenced: PBMCs. The receptors were sampled from a woman in her 30s in good health and CMV-seropositive. CDR3s include the opening cysteine and the closing phenylalanine or tryptophan. The order of the fields is V gene, D gene, J gene, clone size, CDR3 length, CDR3 protein, CDR3 DNA. The D gene is left open where the match is weak. Size values are once, few and many counts, or a class for expanded clones, and some rows have none.

TRBV6-1	NA	TRBJ2-7	NA	12	CASNRVSYEQYF	TGTGCCAGCAACAGGGTCTCCTACGAGCAGTACTTC
TRBV2	NA	TRBJ1-2	NA	15	CASSEIAGSNYGYTF	TGTGCCAGCAGTGAAATAGCGGGCTCGAACTATGGCTACACCTTC
TRBV6-5	NA	TRBJ1-1	few	11	CASSYRGWAFF	TGTGCCAGCAGTTACAGGGGTTGGGCTTTCTTT
TRBV10-2	TRBD1	TRBJ2-2	NA	14	CASSTDREDGELFF	TGCGCCAGCAGCACGGACAGGGAGGACGGGGAGCTGTTTTTT
TRBV6-5	NA	TRBJ2-7	NA	14	CASRKQGGLGEQYF	TGTGCCAGCAGGAAACAGGGGGGGTTGGGCGAGCAGTACTTC
TRBV5-1	TRBD2	TRBJ2-7	NA	14	CASGGGGSSYEQYF	TGCGCCTCCGGGGGGGGAGGCAGCTCCTACGAGCAGTACTTC
TRBV5-1	NA	TRBJ2-1	NA	13	CASSFDSYNEQFF	TGCGCCAGCAGCTTCGATAGTTACAATGAGCAGTTCTTC
TRBV7-2	TRBD2	TRBJ2-7	NA	14	CASSRRTSGYEQYF	TGTGCCAGCAGCAGGCGGACTAGCGGTTACGAGCAGTACTTC
TRBV6-5	NA	TRBJ1-1	NA	15	CASSYSLAVNTEAFF	TGTGCCAGCAGTTACTCTTTGGCGGTCAACACTGAAGCTTTCTTT
TRBV27	TRBD1	TRBJ2-1	NA	13	CASSWTGNNEQFF	TGTGCCAGCAGTTGGACAGGGAACAATGAGCAGTTCTTC
TRBV27	TRBD1	TRBJ1-5	few	17	CASAGTGLTNSNQPQHF	TGTGCCAGTGCCGGGACAGGTCTCACCAATAGCAATCAGCCCCAGCATTTT
TRBV25-1	NA	TRBJ1-1	once	11	CASSGYSEAFF	TGTGCCAGCAGTGGATACAGTGAAGCTTTCTTT
TRBV6-6	TRBD1	TRBJ2-1	few	16	CASSYAGQGFGNEQFF	TGTGCCAGCAGTTACGCGGGACAGGGTTTTGGAAATGAGCAGTTCTTC
TRBV2	NA	TRBJ1-2	NA	16	CASSDSAAGDGYGYTF	TGTGCCAGCAGTGATAGTGCGGCAGGGGATGGCTATGGCTACACCTTC
TRBV7-9	NA	TRBJ2-3	NA	11	CASSLRGTQYF	TGTGCCAGCAGCTTAAGGGGTACGCAGTATTTT
TRBV7-9	NA	TRBJ2-1	NA	14	CASSRGSSYNGQFF	TGTGCCAGCAGCAGGGGGAGCTCCTACAATGGGCAGTTCTTC
TRBV27	NA	TRBJ2-1	few	13	CASGVAGYNEQFF	TGTGCCAGCGGAGTGGCAGGGTACAATGAGCAGTTCTTC
TRBV21-1	NA	TRBJ2-7	NA	14	CASSKTSLPYEQYF	TGTGCCAGCAGCAAGACTAGTTTGCCCTACGAGCAGTACTTC
TRBV23-1	TRBD2	TRBJ2-5	NA	16	CARSPLTSGRGETQYF	TGCGCCAGAAGTCCCTTAACTAGCGGGAGGGGAGAGACCCAGTACTTC
TRBV30	NA	TRBJ2-7	NA	14	CAWRDDRNSYEQYF	TGTGCCTGGAGAGACGACAGGAACTCCTACGAGCAGTACTTC
TRBV7-9	NA	TRBJ1-1	once	12	CASSLVAGEAFF	TGTGCCAGCAGCTTAGTGGCGGGCGAAGCTTTCTTT
TRBV13	TRBD2	TRBJ2-1	NA	14	CASSSGLAQNEQFF	TGTGCCAGCAGCTCCGGACTAGCCCAGAATGAGCAGTTCTTC
TRBV11-2	TRBD1	TRBJ1-5	NA	15	CASSFTGGAGQPQHF	TGTGCCAGCAGCTTTACAGGGGGCGCCGGGCAGCCCCAGCATTTT
TRBV4-1	NA	TRBJ1-2	once	16	CASSQGEVGVDCGYTF	TGCGCCAGCAGCCAAGGGGAGGTAGGGGTTGACTGTGGCTACACCTTC
TRBV28	NA	TRBJ1-2	NA	15	CASSLGRASNYGYTF	TGTGCCAGCAGTTTGGGCAGGGCTTCTAACTATGGCTACACCTTC
TRBV5-8	NA	TRBJ2-7	NA	14	CASSLWGGPGRLYF	TGTGCCAGCAGCTTGTGGGGGGGCCCTGGACGTTTGTACTTC
TRBV6-1	NA	TRBJ1-2	NA	13	CASSAESNYGYTF	TGTGCCAGCAGTGCCGAGTCTAACTATGGCTACACCTTC
TRBV21-1	NA	TRBJ1-4	NA	13	CASSYRDHEKLFF	TGTGCCAGCAGCTACCGGGATCATGAAAAACTGTTTTTT
TRBV2	NA	TRBJ1-2	NA	12	CATQGQNYGYTF	TGTGCCACCCAAGGACAGAACTATGGCTACACCTTC
TRBV15	NA	TRBJ1-2	NA	13	CATGDGTNYGYTF	TGTGCCACCGGAGACGGGACAAACTATGGCTACACCTTC
TRBV5-6	NA	TRBJ1-3	once	15	CASSLRGFIGNTIYF	TGTGCCAGCAGCTTGAGGGGTTTTATAGGAAACACCATATATTTT
TRBV15	NA	TRBJ2-2	NA	18	CATSRDAGLRSGNGELFF	TGTGCCACCAGCAGAGATGCGGGGCTACGTTCGGGGAACGGGGAGCTGTTTTTT
TRBV13	TRBD1	TRBJ2-1	NA	15	CASSSPDRAGNEQFF	TGTGCCAGCAGCTCTCCCGACAGGGCAGGCAATGAGCAGTTCTTC
TRBV7-2	NA	TRBJ2-3	NA	11	CASSPRDTQYF	TGTGCCAGCAGCCCGAGAGATACGCAGTATTTT
TRBV30	TRBD2	TRBJ2-5	NA	13	CAWNGGGRQTQYF	TGTGCCTGGAATGGGGGGGGGAGGCAGACCCAGTACTTC
TRBV28	TRBD1	TRBJ2-2	few	15	CASSRGTAHTGELFF	TGTGCCAGCAGCCGTGGGACAGCTCACACCGGGGAGCTGTTTTTT
TRBV7-2	NA	TRBJ2-5	NA	13	CASSLDNEETQYF	TGTGCCAGCAGCTTAGACAACGAAGAGACCCAGTACTTC
TRBV2	TRBD1	TRBJ2-5	NA	15	CASSEQGARGVTQYF	TGTGCCAGCAGTGAACAGGGGGCGAGGGGGGTGACCCAGTACTTC
TRBV5-1	TRBD2	TRBJ2-1	NA	16	CASSLAAGGSYNEQFF	TGCGCCAGCAGCTTGGCCGCGGGAGGCTCCTACAATGAGCAGTTCTTC
TRBV6-5	TRBD1	TRBJ2-5	NA	14	CASRRGQGAREQYF	TGTGCCAGCAGACGAGGACAGGGGGCACGAGAGCAGTACTTC
TRBV13	TRBD1	TRBJ2-7	NA	16	CASSGGQGTLGYEQYF	TGTGCCAGCAGCGGAGGACAGGGGACATTGGGCTACGAGCAGTACTTC
TRBV7-9	TRBD2	TRBJ2-7	few	15	CASSFLLAGNYEQYF	TGTGCCAGCAGCTTTCTTTTAGCGGGAAACTACGAGCAGTACTTC
TRBV7-3	NA	TRBJ2-2	NA	14	CASSPARFGGELFF	TGTGCCAGCAGCCCTGCGAGGTTTGGCGGGGAGCTGTTTTTT
TRBV5-1	NA	TRBJ1-2	NA	14	CASSLVGGNSGYTF	TGCGCCAGCAGCTTGGTGGGGGGAAATAGCGGCTACACCTTC
TRBV5-4	NA	TRBJ2-3	NA	13	CASSDSSYDTQYF	TGTGCCAGCAGCGACTCTTCATACGATACGCAGTATTTT
TRBV5-1	NA	TRBJ2-1	NA	17	CASSEGGTTRSYNEQFF	TGCGCCAGCAGCGAGGGAGGAACTACCCGATCCTACAATGAGCAGTTCTTC
TRBV10-2	NA	TRBJ1-1	NA	13	CATGGQGATEAFF	TGCGCCACGGGGGGTCAGGGCGCCACTGAAGCTTTCTTT
TRBV9	NA	TRBJ1-2	few	12	CASSIPGYGYTF	TGTGCCAGCAGCATCCCAGGTTATGGCTACACCTTC
TRBV11-3	NA	TRBJ2-6	NA	14	CASSRLSGANVLTF	TGTGCCAGCAGCCGACTATCTGGGGCCAACGTCCTGACTTTC
TRBV27	NA	TRBJ2-6	NA	17	CASSSSTGRTGANVLTF	TGTGCCAGCAGTTCATCGACAGGAAGGACTGGGGCCAACGTCCTGACTTTC
TRBV7-9	NA	TRBJ1-4	NA	13	CASSSRTDEKLFF	TGTGCCAGCAGCTCAAGGACTGATGAAAAACTGTTTTTT
TRBV2	TRBD1	TRBJ2-2	few	17	CASGTPGTGANTGELFF	TGTGCCAGCGGAACTCCCGGGACAGGTGCGAACACCGGGGAGCTGTTTTTT
TRBV4-1	NA	TRBJ1-5	NA	14	CASSQGTRDQPQHF	TGCGCCAGCAGCCAAGGGACAAGGGATCAGCCCCAGCATTTT